One TCR beta chain is described in this entry. Its target is not known. The data belong to a study of T cell responses to AZD1222 COVID-19 vaccine. Germline V CDR1 and CDR2: LNHDA, SQIVND (reference sequence). This CDR3 is built from 12 residues. The V gene lost 7 bases and the J gene lost 1 base, with 7 bases spanning the gap. General study findings and limits: Spike-specific TCR breadth and depth grew following two AZD1222 doses. White British donors predominated, females outnumbered males, and clonal diversity was possibly underestimated.

Assay: immunoSEQ multiplex PCR; the TCRdb copy retains only in-frame clones and omits some. The table has around 120,000 clones, nearly 90% seen once. V and J are TRBV19 and TRBJ1-1, with D possibly TRBD1 on 6 matching bases. This specimen was peripheral blood, taken 28 days after the second AZD1222 dose. The origin of this receptor is an adult who received the AZD1222 COVID-19 vaccine. CDR3 bases: TGTGCCAGTATGACAGGGAACACTGAAGCTTTCTTT. Its protein product is CASMTGNTEAFF. Full variable domain (outside the CDR3, taken from reference TRBV19 and TRBJ1-1): DGGITQSPKYLFRKEGQNVTLSCEQNLNHDAMYWYRQDPGQGLRLIYYSQIVNDFQKGDIAEGYSVSREKKESFPLTVTSAQKNPTAFYLCASMTGNTEAFFGQGTRLTVV.